The 28 T cell receptor beta chains in this list originate from one sample, sequenced in a study of tumor and adjacent non-tumor tissue in lung cancer. A modified ARM-PCR protocol with three rounds of nested PCR amplified TCRbeta. One entry per CDR3 protein, called by TCRdb with MiXCR from the multiplex PCR reads. The data contain approximately 79,000 distinct CDR3 sequences, over 65% of them seen just once; the ten biggest clones take up around 40%. RNA was extracted from bulk tissue without any cell sorting. Distant lung tissue was collected more than 3 cm away from the tumor edge. Specimen: distant non-tumor lung tissue. These receptor sequences come from a man in his 70s with non-small cell lung cancer.

Worth noting for this clonotype: Its ends do not fully match the called genes, so a read error is possible. The chain carries TRBV11-3 and TRBJ1-1; D unclear. This CDR3 has 16 amino acids. CDR1 and CDR2 (germline): SGHNT, YENEEA. The CDR3 protein is CAISVRVRTLNTEAFF. The CDR3, as DNA: TGTGCCATCAGCGTCCGGGTCAGAACCCTGAACACTGAAGCCTTCTTT.

With regard to this clonotype: At one of its ends the junction is not consistent with the germline gene, which may arise from a read error. The V gene is TRBV4-2, the J gene TRBJ1-4, with a weak D call TRBD1 (5 bases). This CDR3 spans 17 amino acids. CDR1 LGHNA and CDR2 YNFKEQ come from the germline V gene. The CDR3 nucleotides read TGTGCCAGCTGCCAAGTACAGTTGGGGGTAGCTAAAGAAAAACTGTTTTTT. Its protein product is CASCQVQLGVAKEKLFF.

A note on this clonotype: At one of its ends the junction is not consistent with the germline gene, which may arise from a read error. The chain recombines TRBV20-1 with TRBJ1-2, with TRBD1 as a possible D gene (6 bases). This CDR3 contains 13 residues. Germline CDR1 and CDR2: DFQATT and SNEGSKA (reference sequence). The CDR3 protein is CSAKTGGSSGYAF. CDR3 nucleotide sequence: TGCAGTGCGAAGACAGGAGGCTCGAGTGGCTACGCCTTC.

About this clonotype itself: A read error may produce the germline difference seen at one junction end. The rearrangement uses TRBV6-6 and TRBJ1-5; weak D call: TRBD1 (6 bases). The CDR3 has 17 residues. From germline, CDR1 is MNHNY and CDR2 SVGAGI (reference sequence). The CDR3 DNA is TGTGCCAGCAGTCACTCGATGGGGGACAAAAGCAATCAGCCCCAGCATTTT. Residues: CASSHSMGDKSNQPQHF.

To note about this clonotype: The junction departs from the called germline gene at one end, perhaps through a read error. The chain joins TRBV10-2 to TRBJ2-2; the D gene is possibly TRBD2 (6 bases). Germline CDR1 and CDR2: WSHSY and SAAADI. This CDR3 has 13 residues. The CDR3 region is CASNSVGSRELFF. As DNA, the CDR3 is TGCGCAAGCAATTCCGTCGGGAGTCGGGAGCTGTTTTTT.

A remark on this clonotype: The junction differs from germline at one of its ends, possibly a read error. The chain links TRBV6-5 to TRBJ1-2; the D gene is possibly TRBD1 (6 bases). This CDR3 contains 13 residues. Germline CDR1 reads MNHEY; CDR2 reads SVGAGI. CDR3 coding DNA: TGTGACAGCAGTTACTCAACAGGGAGTGGCTACACCTTC. Its translation is CDSSYSTGSGYTF.

This chain connects TRBV29-1 to TRBJ2-3; D gene unclear. The CDR3 is made up of 14 amino acids. Germline V gives CDR1 SQVTM, CDR2 ANQGSEA. The V gene lost 8 bases and the J gene lost 0 bases, with 15 bases spanning the gap. The CDR3 DNA follows: TGCAGCATCGCTGGCACATCTAGCACAGATACGCAGTATTTT. Residues: CSIAGTSSTDTQYF.

The DNA for the CDR3 is TGTGCCAGCAGTGAGTATCCTCTGCCCCAGCATTTT. Translation gives CASSEYPLPQHF. The J gene is TRBJ1-5, the V gene TRBV6-1, with D uncertain. The ends were cut back, 3 bases at V and 9 bases at J, with 9 bases in the middle. The germline V gene has CDR1 MNHNS and CDR2 SASEGT. The CDR3 is made up of 12 amino acids.

Regarding this clonotype: Compared with germline, one end of the junction differs, possibly owing to a read error. V gene TRBV12-3 or TRBV12-4 combines with J gene TRBJ1-2; maybe TRBD1 (5 bases). This CDR3 is 12 amino acids long. The CDR3 DNA reads as TGTGCCAGCAGTTTAACAGGATATGACTACACCTTC. The encoded protein is CASSLTGYDYTF.

V gene TRBV18 combines with J gene TRBJ2-2, with D perhaps matching TRBD1 (6 bases). CDR1 KGHSH and CDR2 LQKENI come from the germline V gene. Trimming shortened V by 5 bases and J by 2 bases, and 18 bases separated the two germline ends. This CDR3 has 17 residues. The CDR3 DNA sequence: TGTGCCAGCTCAACCCTGCCCGCGGACAGCAACACCGGGGAGCTGTTTTTT. Translated, it gives CASSTLPADSNTGELFF.

Comments on this clonotype: One end of the junction fails to match germline, which may point to a read error. The chain links TRBV11-2 to TRBJ1-1; the D is unclear. The CDR3 has 15 amino acids. The V gene's germline CDR1 is SGHAT and CDR2 FQNNGV. The CDR3 sequence is CTRSFTNSRNTEAFF. The CDR3, as DNA: TGTACCAGAAGCTTCACCAATTCAAGGAACACTGAAGCTTTCTTT.

For this clonotype: The junction does not match germline at one end; this may be a read error. The chain links TRBV5-6 to TRBJ2-3, with D unresolved. Germline CDR1 reads SGHDT; CDR2 reads YYEEEE. The CDR3 spans 14 residues. CDR3 DNA: TGTGCAAGCACCTCGACTCCCAGCACAGATACGCAGTATTTT. Translated, it gives CASTSTPSTDTQYF. The variable domain in full, with the rest retrieved from reference TRBV5-6 and TRBJ2-3, is DAGVTQSPTHLIKTRGQQVTLRCSPKSGHDTVSWYQQALGQGPQFIFQYYEEEERQRGNFPDRFSGHQFPNYSSELNVNALLLGDSALYLCASTSTPSTDTQYFGPGTRLTVL.

This clonotype has at least ten counts. The chain is built from TRBV4-1 and TRBJ1-4; TRBD1 is a possible D gene (6 bases). CDR3 length: 15 residues. Germline V lookup: CDR1 MGHRA, CDR2 YSYEKL. Trimming left V 4 bases short and J 6 bases short, with 15 bases between. CDR3 sequence reads: CASSPLKGGDEKLFF. CDR3 DNA sequence: TGCGCCAGCAGCCCGCTTAAGGGGGGCGATGAAAAACTGTTTTTT.

Concerning this clonotype itself: One end of the junction does not line up with germline, which may come from a read error. The chain links TRBV28 to TRBJ1-1, with TRBD1 identical over 8 bases. The CDR3 is 14 residues long. Germline V CDR1 and CDR2: MDHEN, SYDVKM. The CDR3 DNA follows: TGTGCCAGCGGGGTGACAGGGGTGAACACTGAAGCTATGTTT. As protein: CASGVTGVNTEAMF. Using reference TRBV28 and TRBJ1-1 for the parts outside the CDR3, the full variable domain is DVKVTQSSRYLVKRTGEKVFLECVQDMDHENMFWYRQDPGLGLRLIYFSYDVKMKEKGDIPEGYSVSREKKERFSLILESASTNQTSMYLCASGVTGVNTEAMFGQGTRLTVV.

Note on this clonotype: The conserved final phenylalanine or tryptophan is absent from the CDR3, which likely points to a read error. V and J are TRBV4-1 and TRBJ2-5; D gene ambiguous. There are 18 residues in the CDR3. Germline V lookup: CDR1 MGHRA, CDR2 YSYEKL. In DNA, the CDR3 is TGCGCCAGCAGCCAAGATCTTCATAAAGGCCTAGGTCAAGGGACCCAGTACATC. It yields the protein CASSQDLHKGLGQGTQYI.

Comments on this clonotype: An end of the junction does not agree with germline; a read error may underlie this. The V call is TRBV6-2 or TRBV6-3, the J call TRBJ1-6; D gene unclear. CDR1 is MNHEY, CDR2 SVGEGT, per germline. The CDR3 runs 15 residues. The chain's CDR3 is CASSPAGKEYSPLDF. CDR3 DNA: TGTGCCAGCAGCCCGGCGGGTAAAGAGTATTCACCCCTCGACTTT.

This clonotype was seen a handful of times. A single base separates this from a much larger clone, so it may be a read error. V is TRBV6-5 and J is TRBJ1-1; D is perhaps TRBD1 (6 bases). In germline, CDR1 is MNHEY, CDR2 SVGAGI. The CDR3 sequence is 15 residues long. V lost 10 bases and J 0 bases, leaving 18 bases between the germline ends. The DNA of the CDR3 is TGTGCCAACAGCCCTCTTGACAGGATGAACACTGAAGCTTTCTTT. It is translated as CANSPLDRMNTEAFF.

Comments on this clonotype: Sequence at one end of the junction differs from germline and may be a read error. The chain combines TRBV4-2 with TRBJ2-3; 10 bases line up with TRBD1. In germline, CDR1 is LGHNA, CDR2 YNFKEQ. This CDR3 is 17 amino acids long. CDR3 sequence reads: CASIQELPGQGRDMQYF. CDR3 DNA sequence: TGTGCCAGCATCCAAGAATTACCGGGACAGGGGAGAGATATGCAGTATTTT.

The chain carries TRBV7-9 and TRBJ1-6; D remains unclear. The germline V and J ends were trimmed by 7 bases and 12 bases, with 13 bases remaining between them. The germline gives CDR1 SEHNR, CDR2 FQNEAQ (reference sequence). The CDR3 has 12 residues. CDR3 protein: CASINMGLPLHF. As DNA, the CDR3 is TGTGCCAGCATCAACATGGGTTTACCCCTCCACTTT.

CDR3 nucleotides: TGCAATGTCGACATCTTGCAGGCAGCGAACACTGAAGCTTTCTTT. It yields the protein CNVDILQAANTEAFF. The genes are TRBV29-1 and TRBJ1-1; D remains ambiguous. The CDR3 runs 15 residues. Per the germline V gene, CDR1 is SQVTM and CDR2 is ANQGSEA.

With regard to this clonotype: Sequence at one end of the junction differs from germline and may be a read error. The chain has TRBV11-2 and TRBJ2-2; D might be TRBD2 (6 bases). CDR1 is SGHAT and CDR2 is FQNNGV in the germline V gene. This CDR3 has 15 residues. This CDR3 reads CASRPGVPNTGGLFF. In DNA form, the CDR3 reads TGTGCCAGCAGACCCGGGGTACCGAACACCGGGGGGCTGTTTTTT.

Details on this clonotype: A much more abundant neighbour one base away suggests this may be a read error. The V and J genes are TRBV20-1 and TRBJ2-2; D not resolved. The CDR3 is 17 residues long. Germline V gene lookup returns CDR1 DFQATT and CDR2 SNEGSKA (reference sequence). The CDR3 DNA reads TGCAATGCTGGGTGGAAAACGACCCCCTCGGACACCGGGGAGCTGTTTTTT. Encoded protein: CNAGWKTTPSDTGELFF.

Remarks on this clonotype: Compared with germline, one end of the junction differs, possibly owing to a read error. V is TRBV28 and J is TRBJ1-1, with D unclear. Germline V gives CDR1 MDHEN, CDR2 SYDVKM. This CDR3 spans 15 amino acids. The CDR3 DNA follows: TGTGCCAGCAGCGGGATGGGGATTGGTACCACTGAAGATTTCTTT. This codes for CASSGMGIGTTEDFF.

This chain links TRBV29-1 with TRBJ2-2, with D maybe TRBD2 (6 bases). CDR3 length equals 12 residues. V lost 7 bases to trimming and J lost 14 bases, with 20 bases between them. The V gene's germline CDR1 is SQVTM and CDR2 ANQGSEA. The CDR3 DNA reads as TGCAGCGCCAGGCGGGGCACCGGAGAACTGTTTTTT. Protein: CSARRGTGELFF.

The table lists this clonotype with a few counts. The CDR3 does not end in the conserved phenylalanine or tryptophan, so this is likely a read error. The chain joins TRBV12-3 or TRBV12-4 to TRBJ2-7, with 11 bases lining up with TRBD1. Unmatched junction bases numbered 4, after V lost 6 bases and J lost 6 bases. The CDR3 has 13 amino acids. For the CDR3, the DNA is TGTGCCAGCAGACGGACAGGGGGCGGCGAGCAGTACTTA. This gives the protein CASRRTGGGEQYL.

The V and J genes are TRBV11-1 and TRBJ1-2; D is unresolved. Trimming removed 2 bases at V and 14 bases at J, with 15 bases between. This CDR3 comprises 12 residues. The germline gives CDR1 SGHAT, CDR2 FQDESV (reference sequence). The CDR3 spells CASSLYGYDYTF. The CDR3 bases are TGTGCCAGCAGCTTATACGGATATGACTATACCTTC.

As concerns this clonotype: A much more abundant neighbour one base away suggests this may be a read error. This rearrangement joins TRBV10-3 to TRBJ2-2, with D possibly TRBD1 on 6 matching bases. This CDR3 is built from 14 residues. Germline CDR1 and CDR2: ENHRY and SYGVKD. The CDR3 region is CASIQGLDTGELLF. The CDR3, as DNA: TGTGCCAGCATACAGGGTCTCGACACCGGGGAGCTGCTTTTT.

Comment on this clonotype: This could be a read error, since a much larger clone is one nucleotide away. The J gene is TRBJ2-3, the V gene TRBV20-1, with D possibly being TRBD2 (5 bases). Trimming pared 2 bases from V and 0 bases from J, leaving 12 bases between. Germline lookup yields CDR1 DFQATT and CDR2 SNEGSKA (reference sequence). This CDR3 spans 15 amino acids. CDR3 residues: CSARKWRLSTDTQYF. In nucleotides, the CDR3 is TGCAGTGCTAGAAAATGGCGACTAAGCACAGATACGCAGTATTTT.